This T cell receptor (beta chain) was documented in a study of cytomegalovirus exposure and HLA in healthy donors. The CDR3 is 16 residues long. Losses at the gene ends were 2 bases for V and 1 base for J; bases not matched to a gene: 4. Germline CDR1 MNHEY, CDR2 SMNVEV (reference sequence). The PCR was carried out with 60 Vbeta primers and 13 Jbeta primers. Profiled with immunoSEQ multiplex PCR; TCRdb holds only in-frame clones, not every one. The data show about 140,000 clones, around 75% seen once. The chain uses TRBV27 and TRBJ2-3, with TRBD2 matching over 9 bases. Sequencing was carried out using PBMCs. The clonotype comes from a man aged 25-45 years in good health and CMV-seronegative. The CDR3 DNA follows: TGTGCCAGCAGTTTAAGGCCTAGCGGGGGCACAGATACGCAGTATTTT. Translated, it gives CASSLRPSGGTDTQYF.